This TCR beta chain was sequenced in a study of blood T cell repertoires in COVID-19. Turning to the study itself: The study drew acute and convalescent COVID-19 samples from the United States, Italy and Spain.

Original processing methods: Reference gene primer amplification yielded estimated nucleated cell counts. Generated by immunoSEQ multiplex PCR, the TCRdb table keeps only in-frame clones and is missing some. V and J calls and clone size come straight from that table; D and trimming were deduced from the DNA. The profile shows some 350,000 clones, around nine tenths of them singletons. Trimming cost V 7 bases and J 7 bases; bases outside gene matches: 6. CDR3 size: 13 residues. Germline V gene data show CDR1 as MNHEY and CDR2 as SVGEGT. The TCR sequence derives from a human donor in a cohort sampled during active COVID-19. Material: peripheral blood. This rearrangement joins TRBV6-2 or TRBV6-3 to TRBJ2-1; TRBD1 matches at 8 bases. The CDR3 DNA follows: TGTGCCAGCACCCCGTGGACAGGGAATGAGCAGTTCTTC. Amino acid sequence: CASTPWTGNEQFF.